This T cell receptor (beta chain) stems from a study of shared clonotypes between healthy human individuals. Study as a whole: Three CD4 naive, three CD4 memory, two CD8 naive and one CD8 memory plate were used per donor. Study-wide results and caveats: On the whole, naive subsets had larger estimated richness than memory subsets had. Blood was the sole source, and tissue repertoires probably differ. Few donors restricted represented genetic and exposure-history diversity.

Of note for this clone: Its cognate antigen is unknown.

The CDR3 runs 13 residues. Using immunoSEQ multiplex PCR, the repertoire was profiled, and TCRdb retains in-frame clones only, with some absent. The sample has about 2 million clones; about 95% are singletons. Positively selected for CCR7, the CD45RO-negative cells used as naive CD8 cells excluded terminally differentiated effector memory CD45RA+ cells. The sequence derives from a man aged 18-30 years in good health. The sequenced sample consisted of naive CD8+ T cells sorted from blood. The chain links TRBV1 to TRBJ2-1; the D call in the table, TRBD1, was not verified against the DNA. TRBV1 is described as a pseudogene. The CDR3 nucleotides are TGCTCCCAGGGGGCCAACGGCGGCAATGAGCAGTTCTTC. Translating it yields CSQGANGGNEQFF.